The clone carrying this T cell receptor beta chain was observed a single time. The entry originates in a study of T cells in localized non-small cell lung cancer. The CDR3 loop spans 14 amino acids. Per germline, CDR1 WNHNN and CDR2 SYGVQD (reference sequence). V lost 3 bases, J lost 4 bases, and 13 bases lay in between. Method: immunoSEQ multiplex PCR; TCRdb's copy keeps in-frame clones and lacks some. Of about 29,000 clones listed, roughly 87% were seen once; the top ten hold around a tenth. The sequence was obtained from a woman aged 35 to 69 with stage I lung adenocarcinoma. The sequences come from peripheral blood, collected before any cancer treatment. The J gene is TRBJ2-7, the V gene TRBV10-1; possible D gene TRBD1, 5 bases. CDR3 residues: CASSEAGSPYEQYF. The CDR3 bases are TGCGCCAGCAGTGAAGCAGGGTCTCCGTACGAGCAGTACTTC.